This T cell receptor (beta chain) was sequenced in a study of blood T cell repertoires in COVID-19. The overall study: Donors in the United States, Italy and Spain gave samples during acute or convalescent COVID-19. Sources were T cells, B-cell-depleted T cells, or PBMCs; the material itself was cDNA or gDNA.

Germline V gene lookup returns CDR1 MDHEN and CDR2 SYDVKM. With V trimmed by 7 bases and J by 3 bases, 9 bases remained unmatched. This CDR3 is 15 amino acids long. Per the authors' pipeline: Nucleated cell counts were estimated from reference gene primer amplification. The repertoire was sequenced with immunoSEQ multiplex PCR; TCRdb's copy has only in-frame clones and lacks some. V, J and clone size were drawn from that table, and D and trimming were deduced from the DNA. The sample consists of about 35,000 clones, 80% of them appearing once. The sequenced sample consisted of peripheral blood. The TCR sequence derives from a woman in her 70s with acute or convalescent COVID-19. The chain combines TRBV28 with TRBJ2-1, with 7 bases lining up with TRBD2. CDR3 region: CASILSGANYNEQFF. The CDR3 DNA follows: TGTGCCAGCATCCTAAGCGGGGCGAACTACAATGAGCAGTTCTTC.